The 10 T cell receptor beta chains given below trace back to one sample, sequenced in a study of control samples from healthy donors and cancer patients. Only in-frame clones appear in the TCRdb table, and some are missing; sequencing was by immunoSEQ multiplex PCR. Here the sample spans about 160,000 clones, roughly 90% being singletons. The sample taken for sequencing was blood. The source of these receptors is a woman aged 25 to 39 in good health.

Written as DNA, the CDR3 is TGTGCCAGCATCCCATCCCCATTGACAGGTCCTACGCCCCAGCATTTT. It encodes CASIPSPLTGPTPQHF. The gene calls are TRBV28 and TRBJ1-5, with a tentative D call TRBD1 (6 bases). The V gene lost 7 bases and the J gene lost 9 bases, with 25 bases spanning the gap. CDR1 is MDHEN, CDR2 SYDVKM, per germline. There are 16 residues in the CDR3.

This chain links TRBV19 with TRBJ2-1, with D perhaps TRBD2 (6 bases). V was clipped by 5 bases and J by 8 bases, with 16 bases between them. Per germline, CDR1 LNHDA and CDR2 SQIVND (reference sequence). The CDR3 consists of 14 residues. CDR3 sequence: CASSGGTIKDEQFF. DNA of the CDR3: TGTGCCAGTAGTGGAGGGACGATAAAGGATGAGCAGTTCTTC.

This chain joins TRBV6-5 and TRBJ1-5, with D unclear. V lost 4 bases, J lost 6 bases, and 7 bases lay in between. This CDR3 contains 12 residues. Germline values: CDR1 MNHEY, CDR2 SVGAGI. The CDR3 sequence: CASSSGTQPQHF. The CDR3 DNA sequence: TGTGCCAGCAGTTCAGGTACTCAGCCCCAGCATTTT.

This clone has only a few counts. The V gene is TRBV5-1, the J gene TRBJ2-1; D is unclear. Trimming left V 2 bases short and J 0 bases short, with 6 bases between. CDR3 length: 14 amino acids. Germline-derived CDR1 and CDR2 are SGHRS and YFSETQ. Written as DNA, the CDR3 is TGCGCCAGCAGCTTCTCAAGCTCCTACAATGAGCAGTTCTTC. Its translation: CASSFSSSYNEQFF.

This clone was seen more than once but under ten times. V and J are TRBV4-2 and TRBJ2-5, with 13 bases that match TRBD2. Germline V gene lookup returns CDR1 LGHNA and CDR2 YNFKEQ. V dropped 0 bases and J dropped 5; count of bases not matched to a gene: 6. The length of the CDR3 is 17 residues. The CDR3 DNA sequence: TGTGCCAGCAGCCAAGATGGAACTAGCGGGAGGGCCGAGACCCAGTACTTC. Amino acid sequence: CASSQDGTSGRAETQYF.

The V and J genes are TRBV24-1 and TRBJ2-2, with 11 bases fitting TRBD1. Germline V gene data show CDR1 as KGHDR and CDR2 as SFDVKD. This CDR3 comprises 16 residues. V lost 2 bases to trimming and J lost 6 bases; unmatched junction nucleotides: 4. The CDR3 bases are TGTGCCACCAGTGATTGGGGACAGGGGGACCCCGGGGAGCTGTTTTTT. Its protein product is CATSDWGQGDPGELFF.

In this sample, this clone turned up once. The V call is TRBV10-2, the J call TRBJ2-5; D not certain. Germline CDR1 is WSHSY and CDR2 is SAAADI. V was pared by 4 bases and J by 2 bases, with 14 bases between. The CDR3 runs 15 residues. The CDR3 loop is CASSGLYTMQETQYF. The CDR3 nucleotides read TGCGCCAGCAGTGGGCTTTATACCATGCAAGAGACCCAGTACTTC.

This clone was recorded once. The chain carries TRBV2 and TRBJ2-1; D not resolved. The CDR3 runs 12 residues. V was pared by 7 bases and J by 6 bases, with 10 bases between. Germline CDR1 reads SNHLY; CDR2 reads FYNNEI. The CDR3 spells CASTMIGNEQFF. CDR3 DNA sequence: TGTGCCAGCACCATGATTGGCAATGAGCAGTTCTTC. Supplemented by reference TRBV2 and TRBJ2-1, the full variable domain reads EPEVTQTPSHQVTQMGQEVILRCVPISNHLYFYWYRQILGQKVEFLVSFYNNEISEKSEIFDDQFSVERPDGSNFTLKIRSTKLEDSAMYFCASTMIGNEQFFGPGTRLTVL.

The chain uses TRBV2 and TRBJ2-7, with 13 bases lining up with TRBD2. The CDR3 consists of 18 residues. Germline V CDR1 and CDR2: SNHLY, FYNNEI. V lost 4 bases to trimming and J lost 4 bases; unmatched junction nucleotides: 13. CDR3 sequence (DNA): TGTGCCAGCAGTGGACCGGGACTAGCGGGAAGTTTCGGGTACGAGCAGTACTTC. Protein product: CASSGPGLAGSFGYEQYF.

The chain combines TRBV3-1 (or the pseudogene TRBV3-2) with TRBJ1-1; D gene ambiguous. V lost 1 base to trimming and J lost 0 bases, with 9 bases between them. CDR1 LGHDT and CDR2 YNNKEL come from the germline V gene (reference sequence). The CDR3 loop spans 15 amino acids. The CDR3 spells CASSQGLAVNTEAFF. The CDR3 DNA reads TGTGCCAGCAGCCAAGGGTTGGCGGTGAACACTGAAGCTTTCTTT.